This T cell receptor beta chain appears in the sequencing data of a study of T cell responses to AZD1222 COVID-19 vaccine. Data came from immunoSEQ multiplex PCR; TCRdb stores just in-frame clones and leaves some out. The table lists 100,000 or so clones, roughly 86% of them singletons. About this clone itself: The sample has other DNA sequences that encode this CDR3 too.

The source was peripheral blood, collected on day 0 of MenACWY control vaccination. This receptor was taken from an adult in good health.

The CDR3 DNA sequence: TGTGCCAGCTCACCACCTAGCACAGATACGCAGTATTTT. Translation: CASSPPSTDTQYF. The genes are TRBV18 and TRBJ2-3; no firm D call. Looked up from germline, CDR1 is KGHSH and CDR2 is LQKENI. Between the trimmed V and J ends, which lost 0 bases and 0 bases, there was a span of 1 base. The CDR3 length is 13 residues.